This passage covers 17 T cell receptor beta chains from one sample sequenced in a study of T cells in Graves' hyperthyroidism and ophthalmopathy (dated by TCRdb to 2018 to 2020). The library was obtained by multiplex PCR. The sequencer was an Illumina HiSeq 2000. The TCR beta CDR3 regions were amplified from RNA transcripts. For the first round of RT-PCR on the TCR CDR3, the HTBI primer set was used together with the Qiagen OneStep RT-PCR kit. In-frame beta chains were kept once TCRdb had trimmed the public reads at Q25 with fastp and called clones with MiXCR. Each CDR3 protein gets just one entry, which takes the most common genes and DNA from the rows behind it. The table for this sample lists 600,000 or so distinct CDR3 sequences; 14% of them were counted only once. The ten most abundant clones make up less than 9% of the sample. Sequenced: blood. The receptors shown here come from a young woman with Graves' ophthalmopathy.

This clonotype was picked up many times. V usage is TRBV24-1 and J usage is TRBJ2-3; a possible D gene is TRBD1 (5 bases). The CDR3 has 17 residues. Trimming stripped 5 bases from V and 3 bases from J, with 20 bases between. The germline V gene has CDR1 KGHDR and CDR2 SFDVKD. CDR3 coding DNA: TGTGCCACCAGTGCCCGACAGAAGGGATATTGGACAGATACGCAGTATTTT. This encodes CATSARQKGYWTDTQYF.

The sample holds a few counts of this clonotype. CDR3 region: CSALELAGNSGANVLTF. The CDR3 DNA reads TGCAGTGCTCTTGAACTGGCAGGGAACTCTGGGGCCAACGTCCTGACTTTC. The chain is built from TRBV20-1 and TRBJ2-6, with a tentative D call TRBD1 (5 bases). The CDR3 contains 17 residues. Trimming removed 5 bases from V and 0 bases from J, with 17 bases in between. CDR1 and CDR2 (germline): DFQATT, SNEGSKA (reference sequence).

This clonotype was observed many times. This sequence joins TRBV20-1 and TRBJ2-1, with TRBD2 matching 7 bases. Trimming removed 1 base from V and 2 bases from J; junction bases left unmatched: 2. This CDR3 region has 14 residues. Germline V gene lookup returns CDR1 DFQATT and CDR2 SNEGSKA (reference sequence). The CDR3 sequence: CSARGLAAYNEQFF. The CDR3, as DNA: TGCAGTGCTAGAGGACTAGCCGCCTACAATGAGCAGTTCTTC.

Ten or more counts support this clonotype. The J gene is TRBJ1-1, the V gene TRBV20-1, with D maybe TRBD1 (6 bases). Germline V CDR1 and CDR2: DFQATT, SNEGSKA (reference sequence). The length of the CDR3 is 13 residues. The ends were cut back, 2 bases at V and 4 bases at J, with 11 bases in the middle. Here the CDR3 DNA reads TGCAGTGCTAGACGGGGGGCGCGCACTGAAGCTTTCTTT. It yields the protein CSARRGARTEAFF.

The CDR3 bases are TGTGCCAGCAGTTACTCCGGGACCCGGCCCTACAATGAGCAGTTCTTC. Translating gives CASSYSGTRPYNEQFF. V usage is TRBV6-5 and J usage is TRBJ2-1; possibly TRBD1 or TRBD2 for D (5 bases each). Germline CDR1 reads MNHEY; CDR2 reads SVGAGI. The V and J ends lost 0 bases and 2 bases respectively, with 11 bases between them. This CDR3 is built from 16 residues.

This chain uses TRBV12-3 or TRBV12-4 with TRBJ2-2; TRBD2 matches 8 bases. This CDR3 is built from 16 residues. V gave up 4 bases and J gave up 7 bases; unmatched junction bases: 11. The CDR3 DNA reads TGTGCCAGCAGTTCCCCCCCCGGGAGGGAGGGCGGGGAGCTGTTTTTT. Translation gives CASSSPPGREGGELFF.

This clonotype was recorded many times. V and J are TRBV29-1 and TRBJ2-7, with D maybe TRBD1 (5 bases). Germline CDR1 is SQVTM and CDR2 is ANQGSEA. The CDR3 contains 12 residues. V lost 1 base and J 2 bases, leaving 6 bases between the germline ends. For the CDR3, the DNA is TGCAGCGTTGAAGTAGGGGCCTACGAGCAGTACTTC. It codes for CSVEVGAYEQYF.

This clonotype was detected many times. The rearrangement uses TRBV30 and TRBJ1-5; 11 nucleotides align to TRBD1. The CDR3 has 13 amino acids. V was pared by 5 bases and J by 6 bases, with 3 bases of the junction left unmatched. CDR1 is GTSNPN, CDR2 SVGIG, per germline (reference sequence). In nucleotides, the CDR3 is TGTGCCTGGGGGACAGGGGGAGGTCAGCCCCAGCATTTT. Its translation is CAWGTGGGQPQHF. Using reference TRBV30 and TRBJ1-5 for the parts outside the CDR3, the full variable domain is SQTIHQWPATLVQPVGSPLSLECTVEGTSNPNLYWYRQAAGRGLQLLFYSVGIGQISSEVPQNLSASRPQDRQFILSSKKLLLSDSGFYLCAWGTGGGQPQHFGDGTRLSIL.

This clonotype has a handful of counts. The chain uses TRBV20-1 and TRBJ1-2; weak D call: TRBD1 (6 bases). Trimming pared 2 bases from V and 4 bases from J, leaving 8 bases between. CDR1 is DFQATT, CDR2 SNEGSKA, per germline (reference sequence). This CDR3 region has 12 residues. In nucleotides, the CDR3 is TGCAGTGCTAGATACAGGGTCTATGGCTACACCTTC. This sequence encodes CSARYRVYGYTF.

This rearrangement joins TRBV18 to TRBJ2-7; TRBD1 aligns across 8 bases. CDR1 and CDR2 from the germline V gene are KGHSH and LQKENI. The CDR3 contains 16 residues. The trim removed 3 bases at V and 0 bases at J, leaving 7 bases unmatched. As DNA, the CDR3 is TGTGCCAGCTCACCGCGGGACAGGTTGTCCTCCTACGAGCAGTACTTC. It encodes CASSPRDRLSSYEQYF.

This clonotype was observed many times. The chain carries TRBV24-1 and TRBJ2-1; 11 bases are a match to TRBD2. The CDR3 loop spans 17 amino acids. With V trimmed by 3 bases and J by 2 bases, 5 bases remained unmatched. The V gene's germline CDR1 is KGHDR and CDR2 SFDVKD. As DNA, the CDR3 is TGTGCCACCAGTGATCCTAATAGCGGGAGGGCCTACAATGAGCAGTTCTTC. Translating it yields CATSDPNSGRAYNEQFF.

This clonotype came up a few times. The V call is TRBV11-2, the J call TRBJ1-2; D is ambiguous. CDR1 is SGHAT and CDR2 is FQNNGV in the germline V gene. The CDR3 covers 9 residues. V lost 1 base and J 9 bases, leaving 0 bases between the germline ends. The CDR3 DNA follows: TGTGCCAGCAGCTTAGGCTACACCTTC. Translating gives CASSLGYTF.

The chain uses TRBV20-1 and TRBJ2-5, with 11 nucleotides matching TRBD2. This CDR3 spans 15 amino acids. J lost 5 bases, V lost 2 bases, and 7 bases had no gene match. Germline values: CDR1 DFQATT, CDR2 SNEGSKA (reference sequence). The CDR3 sequence is CSARRSLAGGETQYF. The CDR3 DNA reads TGCAGTGCTAGAAGGAGCCTAGCGGGAGGTGAGACCCAGTACTTC.

For this clonotype: This may be a read error, as it is one base from a much larger clone. The chain is built from TRBV28 and TRBJ2-3, with 11 bases aligning to TRBD1. With 5 bases clipped from V and 2 bases from J, the junction kept 6 bases outside the gene matches. The CDR3 consists of 16 residues. Germline V gives CDR1 MDHEN, CDR2 SYDVKM. The CDR3 DNA is TGTGCCAGCAGTATGGGGACAGGGGGTTACACAGATACGCAGTATTTT. Its translation: CASSMGTGGYTDTQYF.

As to this clonotype: A clone one base away is much larger, so this may be a read error. This sequence joins TRBV19 and TRBJ1-1; D perhaps matches TRBD1 (5 bases). The CDR3 totals 13 residues. Germline assignment: CDR1 LNHDA and CDR2 SQIVND (reference sequence). CDR3 DNA: TGTGCCAGTAGGCCCTGGGGGTACACTGAAGCTCTCTTT. It is translated as CASRPWGYTEALF.

This clonotype has at least ten counts. V gene TRBV29-1 combines with J gene TRBJ1-1; 9 bases are shared with TRBD1. After removal of 7 bases from V and 5 bases from J, the junction contained 5 bases not matched to a gene. Germline V lookup: CDR1 SQVTM, CDR2 ANQGSEA. This CDR3 region has 12 residues. Here the CDR3 reads CSALQGATEAFF. In DNA form, the CDR3 reads TGCAGCGCGTTACAGGGGGCGACTGAAGCTTTCTTT.

This clonotype was seen repeatedly, ten times or more. V gene TRBV20-1 combines with J gene TRBJ1-5; D is ambiguous. This CDR3 has 12 amino acids. The V gene lost 2 bases and the J gene lost 4 bases, with 6 bases spanning the gap. Germline V CDR1 and CDR2: DFQATT, SNEGSKA (reference sequence). CDR3 amino acids: CSARRGNQPQHF. Here the CDR3 DNA reads TGCAGTGCTAGACGGGGTAATCAGCCCCAGCATTTT.